This T cell receptor (beta chain) is from a study of T cell responses to AZD1222 COVID-19 vaccine. Regarding the study as a whole: Seropositive AZD1222 recipients at baseline numbered only 6 or 7. A rise in Spike-specific TCR breadth and depth followed two AZD1222 doses. Donors, mostly white British, included more females; clonal diversity was possibly underestimated.

This clone was observed a few times. Its target is not known. Trimming stripped 0 bases from V and 8 bases from J, with 10 bases between. The CDR3 runs 13 residues. CDR1 and CDR2 (germline): LGHDT, YNNKEL (reference sequence). Sequencing used immunoSEQ multiplex PCR; TCRdb keeps in-frame clones, though not all of them. Of roughly 120,000 clones in the sample, 86% were seen once. This sequence was found in an adult who received the AZD1222 COVID-19 vaccine. The sample here was peripheral blood, taken 28 days after the second AZD1222 dose. The chain uses TRBV3-1 (or the pseudogene TRBV3-2) and TRBJ1-2; D unresolved. In nucleotides, the CDR3 is TGTGCCAGCAGCCAAGACGGTCTCAGAGGCTACACCTTC. Amino acids: CASSQDGLRGYTF.